This is a list of T cell receptor beta chains from one sample in a study of blood T cell repertoires in COVID-19. Data came from immunoSEQ multiplex PCR; TCRdb stores just in-frame clones and leaves some out. This sample has 55,000 to 75,000 clones, with around 84% found just once. The material sequenced was peripheral blood. These receptors came from a human donor with active COVID-19. The donor label of this sample is uncertain. CDR3s include the opening cysteine and the closing phenylalanine or tryptophan. The D gene is left open where the match is weak. Not every row has a clone size; where given, it reads once, few, many or a size class.

j_gene	d_gene	v_gene	abundance	CDR3nt	CDR3aa
TRBJ1-1	-	TRBV27	-	TGTGCCAGCAGTCTAACCCCCCCTACAGGGTTTTGGGCTGAAGCTTTCTTT	CASSLTPPTGFWAEAFF
TRBJ2-7	TRBD1	TRBV11-2	-	TGTGCCAGCAGCCCTAGCACAGGGGGAATTTACGAGCAGTACTTC	CASSPSTGGIYEQYF
TRBJ2-5	-	TRBV14	-	TGTGCCAGCTTCCAGTCTGAGACCCAGTACTTC	CASFQSETQYF
TRBJ1-4	TRBD1	TRBV5-4	-	TGTGCCAGCAGCTTTGGACAGGGAGAGGGGTTTGGTGAAAAACTGTTTTTT	CASSFGQGEGFGEKLFF
TRBJ1-5	TRBD1	TRBV19	-	TGTGCCAGTAGAAGAAGTTTACAGGGGGATCAGCCCCAGCATTTT	CASRRSLQGDQPQHF
TRBJ2-7	TRBD2	TRBV7-8	-	TGTGCCAGCAGCCCACCCACTAGCGGGATTAACGAGCAGTACTTC	CASSPPTSGINEQYF
TRBJ2-7	TRBD1	TRBV5-6	once	TGTGCCAGCGGCCGGGACAGGGTGTACGAGCAGTACTTC	CASGRDRVYEQYF
TRBJ2-2	-	TRBV6-5	-	TGTGCCAGCAGTCCTGGACAGTCGAACACCGGGGAGCTGTTTTTT	CASSPGQSNTGELFF
TRBJ2-2	-	TRBV3-1/TRBV3-2	-	TGTGCCAGCAGCCAAGATGATTTCCGGACAGCGAACACCGGGGAGCTGTTTTTT	CASSQDDFRTANTGELFF
TRBJ2-2	-	TRBV12-3/TRBV12-4	-	TGTGCCAGCAGTCTAAACACCGGGGAGCTGTTTTTT	CASSLNTGELFF
TRBJ1-2	-	TRBV30	-	TGTGCCTGGAGTGTCGGAGAGCAGTATGGCTACACCTTC	CAWSVGEQYGYTF
TRBJ2-1	-	TRBV14	-	TGTGCCAGCAGCCAAATCAGGTCGTCCCGGAGGAATGAGCAGTTCTTC	CASSQIRSSRRNEQFF